The clone carrying this T cell receptor (beta chain) was recorded a few times. The V gene's germline CDR1 is MNHEY and CDR2 SVGAGI. The V and J ends lost 6 bases and 6 bases, in that order; junction bases with no gene match: 8. This CDR3 comprises 13 residues. This record comes from a study of cytomegalovirus exposure and HLA in healthy donors. The study ran its PCR with 60 Vbeta and 13 Jbeta primers. TCRdb keeps only in-frame clones here, not all; method: immunoSEQ multiplex PCR. The data hold some 190,000 clones, with roughly 77% observed a single time. The rearrangement links TRBV6-5 to TRBJ2-7, with 7 bases identical to TRBD1. The clonotype comes from a woman in her fifties or sixties in good health and CMV-seronegative. The sequencing input was PBMCs. CDR3 sequence (DNA): TGTGCCAGCAGGGGACAGCAAGGCCTCGAGCAGTACTTC. Its translation: CASRGQQGLEQYF.